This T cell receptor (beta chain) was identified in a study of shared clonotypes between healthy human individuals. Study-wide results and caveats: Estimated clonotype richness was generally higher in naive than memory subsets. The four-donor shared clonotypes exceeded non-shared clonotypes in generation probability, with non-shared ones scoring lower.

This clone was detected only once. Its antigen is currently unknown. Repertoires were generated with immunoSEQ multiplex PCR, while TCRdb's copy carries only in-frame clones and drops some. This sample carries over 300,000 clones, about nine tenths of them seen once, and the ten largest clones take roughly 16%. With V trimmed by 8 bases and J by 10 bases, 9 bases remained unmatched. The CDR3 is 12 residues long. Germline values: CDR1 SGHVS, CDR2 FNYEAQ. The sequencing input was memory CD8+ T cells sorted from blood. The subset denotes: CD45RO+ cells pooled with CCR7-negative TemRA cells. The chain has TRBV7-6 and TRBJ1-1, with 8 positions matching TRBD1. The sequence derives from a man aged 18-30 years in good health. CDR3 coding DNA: TGTGCCAGCCATGGACAGGGCGAAGGAGCTTTCTTT. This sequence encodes CASHGQGEGAFF.